This T cell receptor beta chain appears in the sequencing data of a study of blood T cell repertoires in COVID-19. The overall study: PBMCs, B-cell-depleted T cells, or T cells provided the cDNA or gDNA that made up the material.

As handled by the study authors: Amplification of reference gene primers provided the estimated nucleated cell counts. Here immunoSEQ multiplex PCR was the method, and the copy in TCRdb shows in-frame clones only, minus some. D and trimming were read from the DNA, whereas the V and J calls and clone size are those reported in that table. The table has 110,000 to 150,000 clones, 79% seen once; the top ten hold approximately 3.6%. Sequencing used peripheral blood. The origin of this receptor is a man in his sixties with acute or convalescent COVID-19.

CDR3 sequence reads: CASSPLGGETQYF. CDR3 DNA: TGTGCCAGTAGTCCGTTGGGAGGAGAGACCCAGTACTTC. The chain carries TRBV19 and TRBJ2-5; a possible D gene is TRBD2 (6 bases). This CDR3 comprises 13 residues. The ends were cut back, 5 bases at V and 4 bases at J, with 11 bases in the middle. The germline V gene has CDR1 LNHDA and CDR2 SQIVND (reference sequence).